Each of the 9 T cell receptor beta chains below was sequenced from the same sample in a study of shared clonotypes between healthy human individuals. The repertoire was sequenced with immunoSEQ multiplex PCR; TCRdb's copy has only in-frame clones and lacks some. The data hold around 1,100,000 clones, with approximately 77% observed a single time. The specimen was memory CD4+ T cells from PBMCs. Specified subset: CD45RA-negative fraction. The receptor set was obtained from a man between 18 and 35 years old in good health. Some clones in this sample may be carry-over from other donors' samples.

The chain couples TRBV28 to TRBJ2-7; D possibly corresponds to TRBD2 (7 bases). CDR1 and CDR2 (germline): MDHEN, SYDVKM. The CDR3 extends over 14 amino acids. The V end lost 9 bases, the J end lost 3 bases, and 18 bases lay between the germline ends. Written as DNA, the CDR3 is TGTGCCAGTCTTGAGGGGGGGGTACGCTACGAGCAGTACTTC. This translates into CASLEGGVRYEQYF.

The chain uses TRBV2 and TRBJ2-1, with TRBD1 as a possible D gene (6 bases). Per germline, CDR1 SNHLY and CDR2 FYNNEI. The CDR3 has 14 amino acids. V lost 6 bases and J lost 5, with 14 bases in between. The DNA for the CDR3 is TGTGCCAGCAGAAGTACAGGGTCCAACAATGAGCAGTTCTTC. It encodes CASRSTGSNNEQFF.

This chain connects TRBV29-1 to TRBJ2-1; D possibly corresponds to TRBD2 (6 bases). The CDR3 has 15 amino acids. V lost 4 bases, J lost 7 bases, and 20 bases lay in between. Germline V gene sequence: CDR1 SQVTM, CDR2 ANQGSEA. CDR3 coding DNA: TGCAGCGTTGGAGCGGTGAACTTCCGGGGGAATGAGCAGTTCTTC. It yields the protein CSVGAVNFRGNEQFF.

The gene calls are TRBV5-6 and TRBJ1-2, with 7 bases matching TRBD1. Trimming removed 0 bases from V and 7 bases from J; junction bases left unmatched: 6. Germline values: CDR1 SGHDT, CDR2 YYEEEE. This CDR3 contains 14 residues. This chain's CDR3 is CASSLGRQGGGYTF. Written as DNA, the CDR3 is TGTGCCAGCAGCTTGGGGCGCCAGGGGGGTGGCTACACCTTC.

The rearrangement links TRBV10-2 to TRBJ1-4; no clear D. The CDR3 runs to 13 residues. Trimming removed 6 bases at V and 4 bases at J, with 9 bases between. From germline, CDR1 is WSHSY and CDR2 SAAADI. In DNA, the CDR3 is TGCGCCAGCAGAGGGCAGCATAATGAAAAACTGTTTTTT. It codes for CASRGQHNEKLFF.

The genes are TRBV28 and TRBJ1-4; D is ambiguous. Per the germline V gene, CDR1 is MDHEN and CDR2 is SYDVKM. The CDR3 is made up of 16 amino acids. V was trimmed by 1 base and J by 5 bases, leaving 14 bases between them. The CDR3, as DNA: TGTGCCAGCAGTTTATACCTACCGGGATTGAATGAAAAACTGTTTTTT. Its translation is CASSLYLPGLNEKLFF.

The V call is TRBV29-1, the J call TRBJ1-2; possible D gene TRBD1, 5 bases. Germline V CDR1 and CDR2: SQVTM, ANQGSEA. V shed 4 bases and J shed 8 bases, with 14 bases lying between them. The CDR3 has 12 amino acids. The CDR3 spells CSVGLQGRGYTF. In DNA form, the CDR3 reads TGCAGCGTTGGTCTTCAGGGACGCGGCTACACCTTC.

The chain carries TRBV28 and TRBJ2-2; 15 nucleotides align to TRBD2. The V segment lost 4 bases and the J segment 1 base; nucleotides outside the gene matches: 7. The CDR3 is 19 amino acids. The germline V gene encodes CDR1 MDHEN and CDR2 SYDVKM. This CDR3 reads CASSSTRGLAGGNTGELFF. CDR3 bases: TGTGCCAGCAGTTCCACCCGGGGACTAGCGGGAGGGAACACCGGGGAGCTGTTTTTT.

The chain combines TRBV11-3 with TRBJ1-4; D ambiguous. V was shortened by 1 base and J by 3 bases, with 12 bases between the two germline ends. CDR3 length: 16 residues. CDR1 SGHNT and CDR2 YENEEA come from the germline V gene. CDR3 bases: TGTGCCAGCAGCTTAGTGATGGGTTCGGCTAATGAAAAACTGTTTTTT. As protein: CASSLVMGSANEKLFF.